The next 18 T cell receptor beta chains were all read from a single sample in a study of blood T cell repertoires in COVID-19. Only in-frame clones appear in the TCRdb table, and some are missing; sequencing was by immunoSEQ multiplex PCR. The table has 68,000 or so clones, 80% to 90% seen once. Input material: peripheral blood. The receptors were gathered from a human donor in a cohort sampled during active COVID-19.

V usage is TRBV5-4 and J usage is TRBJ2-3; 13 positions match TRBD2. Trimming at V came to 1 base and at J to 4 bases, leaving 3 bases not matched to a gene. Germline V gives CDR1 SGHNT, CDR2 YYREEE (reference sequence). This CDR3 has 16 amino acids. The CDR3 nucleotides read TGTGCCAGCAGCTTGACTAGCGGGGGGGCGGCAGATACGCAGTATTTT. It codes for CASSLTSGGAADTQYF.

CDR3 sequence reads: CSASYGQITHEQYF. CDR3 in DNA: TGCAGTGCTAGTTACGGACAGATCACCCACGAGCAGTACTTC. The chain recombines TRBV20-1 with TRBJ2-7; D may be TRBD1 (6 bases). The V and J ends lost 3 bases and 5 bases respectively, with 17 bases between them. Germline V gene lookup returns CDR1 DFQATT and CDR2 SNEGSKA (reference sequence). The CDR3 covers 14 residues.

The DNA of the CDR3 is TGCGCCAGCAGCCTACCTTCGGGGTCTGGGGCCAACGTCCTGACTTTC. It encodes CASSLPSGSGANVLTF. The chain joins TRBV5-1 to TRBJ2-6; D is possibly TRBD2 (5 bases). V lost 4 bases and J lost 1, with 12 bases in between. Looked up from germline, CDR1 is SGHRS and CDR2 is YFSETQ. There are 16 residues in the CDR3.

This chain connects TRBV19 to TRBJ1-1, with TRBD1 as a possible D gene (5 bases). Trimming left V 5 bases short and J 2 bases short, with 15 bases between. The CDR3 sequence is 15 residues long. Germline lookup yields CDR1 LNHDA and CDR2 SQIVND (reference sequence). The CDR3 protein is CASSAGGAGNTEAFF. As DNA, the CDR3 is TGTGCCAGTAGTGCCGGAGGGGCGGGAAACACTGAAGCTTTCTTT.

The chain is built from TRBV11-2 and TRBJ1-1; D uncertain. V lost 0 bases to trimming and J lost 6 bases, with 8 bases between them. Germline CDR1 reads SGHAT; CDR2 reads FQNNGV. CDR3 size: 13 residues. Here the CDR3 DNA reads TGTGCCAGCAGCTTAGAATTCTATGCTGAAGCTTTCTTT. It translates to CASSLEFYAEAFF.

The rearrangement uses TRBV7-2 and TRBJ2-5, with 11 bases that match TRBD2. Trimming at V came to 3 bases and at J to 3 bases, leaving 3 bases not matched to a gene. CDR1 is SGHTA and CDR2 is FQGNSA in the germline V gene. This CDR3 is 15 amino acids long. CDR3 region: CASSFTSGREETQYF. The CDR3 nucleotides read TGTGCCAGCAGCTTCACTAGCGGGAGAGAAGAGACCCAGTACTTC. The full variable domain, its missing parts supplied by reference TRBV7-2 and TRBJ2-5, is GAGVSQSPSNKVTEKGKDVELRCDPISGHTALYWYRQSLGQGLEFLIYFQGNSAPDKSGLPSDRFSAERTGGSVSTLTIQRTQQEDSAVYLCASSFTSGREETQYFGPGTRLLVL.

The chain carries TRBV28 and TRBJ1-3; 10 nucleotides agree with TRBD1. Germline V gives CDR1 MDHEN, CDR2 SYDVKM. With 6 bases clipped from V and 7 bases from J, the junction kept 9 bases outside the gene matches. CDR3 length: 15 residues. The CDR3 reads CASSIRQGAKNTIYF. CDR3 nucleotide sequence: TGTGCCAGCAGCATTAGACAGGGGGCGAAGAACACCATATATTTT.

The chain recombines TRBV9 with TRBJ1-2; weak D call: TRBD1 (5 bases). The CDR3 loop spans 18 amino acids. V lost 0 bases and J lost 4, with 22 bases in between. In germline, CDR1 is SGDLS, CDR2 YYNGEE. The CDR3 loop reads CASSVGSRWGGDRYGYTF. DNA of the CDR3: TGTGCCAGCAGCGTAGGGTCTAGGTGGGGAGGGGATCGCTATGGCTACACCTTC.

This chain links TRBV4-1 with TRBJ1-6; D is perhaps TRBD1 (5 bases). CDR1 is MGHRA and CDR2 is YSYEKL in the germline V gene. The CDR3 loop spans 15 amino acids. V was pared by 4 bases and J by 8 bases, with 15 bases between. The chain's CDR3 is CASSRGPSGDSPLHF. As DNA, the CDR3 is TGCGCCAGCAGCCGAGGTCCCTCGGGGGATTCACCCCTCCACTTT.

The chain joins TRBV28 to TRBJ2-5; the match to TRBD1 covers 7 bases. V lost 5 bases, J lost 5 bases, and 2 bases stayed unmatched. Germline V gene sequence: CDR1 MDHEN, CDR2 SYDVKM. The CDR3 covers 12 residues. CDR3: CASSRRGETQYF. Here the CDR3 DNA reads TGTGCCAGCAGTCGCAGGGGGGAGACCCAGTACTTC.

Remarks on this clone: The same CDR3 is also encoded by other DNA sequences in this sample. The CDR3 coding sequence is TGTGCCAGCAGGGCGGGACAGGCCTACGAGCAGTACTTC. Its protein is CASRAGQAYEQYF. The V and J genes are TRBV6-5 and TRBJ2-7, with 8 bases fitting TRBD1. The CDR3 totals 13 residues. The V and J ends lost 6 bases and 2 bases, in that order; junction bases with no gene match: 3. Germline CDR1 and CDR2: MNHEY and SVGAGI.

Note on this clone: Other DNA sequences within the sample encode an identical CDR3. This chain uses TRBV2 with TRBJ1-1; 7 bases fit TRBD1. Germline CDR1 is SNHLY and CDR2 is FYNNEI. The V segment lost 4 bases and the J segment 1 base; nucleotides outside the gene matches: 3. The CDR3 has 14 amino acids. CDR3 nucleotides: TGTGCCAGCAGTGTGCAGGGGGGGAACACTGAAGCTTTCTTT. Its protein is CASSVQGGNTEAFF.

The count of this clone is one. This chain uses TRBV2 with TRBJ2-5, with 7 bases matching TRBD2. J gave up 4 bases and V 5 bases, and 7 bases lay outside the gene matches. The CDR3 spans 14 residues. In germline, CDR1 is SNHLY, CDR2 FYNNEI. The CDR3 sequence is CASSLRLAGETQYF. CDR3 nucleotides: TGTGCCAGCAGTTTGAGACTAGCAGGAGAGACCCAGTACTTC.

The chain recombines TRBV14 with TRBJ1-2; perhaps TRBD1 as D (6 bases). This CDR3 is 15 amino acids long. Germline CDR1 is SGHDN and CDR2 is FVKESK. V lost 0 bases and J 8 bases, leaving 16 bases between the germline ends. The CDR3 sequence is CASSQDPPGQSGYTF. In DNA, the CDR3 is TGTGCCAGCAGCCAAGATCCCCCCGGACAGTCGGGCTACACCTTC.

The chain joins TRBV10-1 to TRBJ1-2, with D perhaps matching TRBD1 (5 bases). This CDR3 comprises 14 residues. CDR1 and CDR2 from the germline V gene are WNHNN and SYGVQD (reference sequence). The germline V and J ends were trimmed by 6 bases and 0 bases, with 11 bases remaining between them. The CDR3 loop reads CASSQGVANYGYTF. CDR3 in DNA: TGCGCCAGCAGCCAGGGCGTAGCTAACTATGGCTACACCTTC.

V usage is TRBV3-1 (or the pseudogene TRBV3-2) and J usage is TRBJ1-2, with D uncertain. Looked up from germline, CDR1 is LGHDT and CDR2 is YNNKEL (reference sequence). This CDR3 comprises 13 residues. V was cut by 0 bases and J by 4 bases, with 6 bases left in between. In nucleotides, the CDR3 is TGTGCCAGCAGCCAAGACAGGTTCTATGGCTACACCTTC. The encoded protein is CASSQDRFYGYTF.

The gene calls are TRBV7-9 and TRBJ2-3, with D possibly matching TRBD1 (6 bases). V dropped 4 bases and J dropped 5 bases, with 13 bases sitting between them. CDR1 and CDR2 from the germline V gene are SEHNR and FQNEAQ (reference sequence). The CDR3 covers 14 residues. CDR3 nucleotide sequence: TGTGCCAGCAGCTGGCCAGGGGCGGGAGATACGCAGTATTTT. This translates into CASSWPGAGDTQYF.

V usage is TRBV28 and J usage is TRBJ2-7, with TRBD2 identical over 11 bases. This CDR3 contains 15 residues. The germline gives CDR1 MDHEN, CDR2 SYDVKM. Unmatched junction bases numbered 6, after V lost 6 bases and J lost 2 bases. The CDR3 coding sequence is TGTGCCAGCAGCATCGCACTAGCGGGGGCCTACGAGCAGTACTTC. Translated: CASSIALAGAYEQYF.